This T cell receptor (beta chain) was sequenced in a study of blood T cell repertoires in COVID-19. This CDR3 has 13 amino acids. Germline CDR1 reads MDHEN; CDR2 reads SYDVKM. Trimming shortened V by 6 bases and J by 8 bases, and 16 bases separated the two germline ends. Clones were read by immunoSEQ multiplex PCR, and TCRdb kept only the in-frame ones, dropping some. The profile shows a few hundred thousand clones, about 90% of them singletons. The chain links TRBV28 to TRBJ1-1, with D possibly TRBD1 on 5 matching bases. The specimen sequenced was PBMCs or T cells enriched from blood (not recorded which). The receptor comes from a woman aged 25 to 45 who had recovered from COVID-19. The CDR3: CASSSTVPTEAFF. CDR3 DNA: TGTGCCAGCAGCTCGACAGTTCCAACCGAAGCTTTCTTT.